Below, 2 T cell receptor beta chains from the same sample are listed, as sequenced in a study of shared clonotypes between healthy human individuals. Profiling relied on immunoSEQ multiplex PCR, and the TCRdb table lists in-frame clones only, not all of them. The repertoire has about 2 million clones, just under 95% of them found once; the top ten carry roughly 1%. Naive CD8 cells lacked CD45RO, underwent positive selection for CCR7 and left out terminally differentiated effector memory CD45RA+ cells. Sequenced: naive CD8+ T cells sorted from blood. These receptors all stem from a man younger than 35 in good health.

The chain is built from TRBV29-1 and TRBJ2-3, with 7 bases matching TRBD1. Germline values: CDR1 SQVTM, CDR2 ANQGSEA. This CDR3 spans 17 amino acids. Trimming took 6 bases from V and 0 from J; bases not matched to a gene: 15. In nucleotides, the CDR3 is TGCAGCGTCTCAATGACAGGGCCGGTCGATAGCACAGATACGCAGTATTTT. Its translation: CSVSMTGPVDSTDTQYF.

The V gene is TRBV4-3, the J gene TRBJ2-7; TRBD2 aligns across 10 bases. The CDR3 extends over 18 amino acids. Germline CDR1 and CDR2: LGHNA and YSLEER. V was clipped by 0 bases and J by 3 bases; unmatched bases: 11. The CDR3 region is CASSQEGFKREGLYEQYF. DNA for the CDR3: TGCGCCAGCAGCCAAGAAGGCTTTAAGCGGGAGGGCCTCTACGAGCAGTACTTC.